Below are 29 T cell receptor beta chains sequenced from a single sample in a study of T cells of healthy individuals (dated by TCRdb to 2017 to 2018). Library construction relied on 5' RACE. Sequenced on an Illumina MiSeq. TCRdb cleaned the public reads at Q25 with fastp, built clones with MiXCR and kept in-frame beta chains. Each CDR3 protein appears once, grouped with its most common genes and DNA. The sample table contains 85,000 to 100,000 distinct CDR3 sequences; only one count was recorded for approximately 15% of them. The ten largest clones capture roughly 6.2% of the sample. Receptor source: a human donor in good health.

This clonotype was seen ten or more times. V is TRBV24-1 and J is TRBJ2-2; D gene ambiguous. V shed 0 bases and J shed 5 bases, with 12 bases lying between them. This CDR3 is built from 16 residues. Per the germline V gene, CDR1 is KGHDR and CDR2 is SFDVKD. CDR3 in amino acids: CATSDLYGLLTGELFF. In nucleotides, the CDR3 is TGTGCCACCAGTGATTTGTACGGGCTTCTGACCGGGGAGCTGTTTTTT.

This clonotype was seen only once. Just one base apart from a much larger clone, this may be a read error. The chain combines TRBV5-5 with TRBJ2-7; D gene ambiguous. Germline V CDR1 and CDR2: SGHKS, YYEKEE (reference sequence). This CDR3 comprises 13 residues. Between the trimmed V and J ends, which lost 4 bases and 6 bases, there was a span of 14 bases. CDR3 region: CASSRVEGCEQYF. The CDR3 bases are TGTGCCAGCAGCCGGGTCGAAGGTTGCGAGCAGTACTTC.

This clonotype was counted a few times. CDR3 bases: TGTGCCAGCAGGGGACCGGGACAGGGGATAATAACCGGGGAGCTGTTTTTT. This encodes CASRGPGQGIITGELFF. The chain is built from TRBV28 and TRBJ2-2; 10 bases agree with TRBD1. The CDR3 totals 17 residues. Germline CDR1 is MDHEN and CDR2 is SYDVKM. V dropped 6 bases and J dropped 5; count of bases not matched to a gene: 12.

In its sample, this clonotype was seen a few times. The rearrangement joins TRBV27 to TRBJ1-6; 8 bases align to TRBD1. The CDR3 consists of 15 residues. Germline CDR1 is MNHEY and CDR2 is SMNVEV (reference sequence). V was clipped by 2 bases and J by 7 bases; unmatched bases: 4. The CDR3 protein is CASSLGGQGNSPLHF. CDR3 DNA sequence: TGTGCCAGCAGTTTAGGCGGACAGGGCAATTCACCCCTCCACTTT.

V usage is TRBV4-3 and J usage is TRBJ1-4, with unresolved D. Germline CDR1 reads LGHNA; CDR2 reads YSLEER. CDR3 length: 16 residues. Trimming pared 1 base from V and 1 base from J, leaving 10 bases between. Here the CDR3 reads CASSQGNGLTNEKLFF. In DNA, the CDR3 is TGCGCCAGCAGCCAAGGAAACGGCCTAACTAATGAAAAACTGTTTTTT.

The rearrangement joins TRBV7-9 to TRBJ1-5; 9 bases match TRBD1. Germline V CDR1 and CDR2: SEHNR, FQNEAQ (reference sequence). Trimming took 2 bases from V and 2 from J; bases not matched to a gene: 7. The CDR3 runs 17 residues. The DNA of the CDR3 is TGTGCCAGCAGCTTAAACAGGGGGCCGGTAGGCAATCAGCCCCAGCATTTT. Its protein is CASSLNRGPVGNQPQHF.

The CDR3 protein is CASSPRAATYNEQFF. CDR3 DNA sequence: TGTGCCAGCAGCCCTAGGGCAGCCACCTACAATGAGCAGTTCTTC. The V gene is TRBV5-5, the J gene TRBJ2-1; no clear D. Germline values: CDR1 SGHKS, CDR2 YYEKEE (reference sequence). V was shortened by 4 bases and J by 2 bases, with 13 bases between the two germline ends. The CDR3 runs 15 residues. Full variable domain (outside the CDR3, taken from reference TRBV5-5 and TRBJ2-1): DAGVTQSPTHLIKTRGQQVTLRCSPISGHKSVSWYQQVLGQGPQFIFQYYEKEERGRGNFPDRFSARQFPNYSSELNVNALLLGDSALYLCASSPRAATYNEQFFGPGTRLTVL.

The table lists this clonotype with many counts. The CDR3 here is CASRPHRVGSAYEQYF. The CDR3 DNA reads TGTGCCAGCAGACCCCACCGGGTCGGTTCCGCCTACGAGCAGTACTTC. This chain joins TRBV27 and TRBJ2-7; D call uncertain. CDR1 is MNHEY and CDR2 is SMNVEV in the germline V gene (reference sequence). V was cut by 6 bases and J by 2 bases, with 20 bases left in between. This CDR3 contains 16 residues.

This clonotype was counted at least ten times. This chain joins TRBV7-9 and TRBJ1-5, with a tentative D call TRBD1 (5 bases). Looked up from germline, CDR1 is SEHNR and CDR2 is FQNEAQ (reference sequence). Trimming took off 5 bases at V and 7 bases at J, with 12 bases between the two ends. This CDR3 comprises 13 residues. Here the CDR3 DNA reads TGTGCCAGCAGCCCGACAGAATTCCAGCCCCAGCATTTT. As protein: CASSPTEFQPQHF.

This clonotype was counted once. The rearrangement uses TRBV4-3 and TRBJ2-7; no clear D. V lost 1 base and J lost 0, with 13 bases in between. The CDR3 length is 16 residues. Germline V gene lookup returns CDR1 LGHNA and CDR2 YSLEER. CDR3 coding DNA: TGCGCCAGCAGCCAAGCCTGGCGAGTCAACTCCTACGAGCAGTACTTC. This sequence encodes CASSQAWRVNSYEQYF.

Ten or more counts support this clonotype. The V gene is TRBV18, the J gene TRBJ1-6; 10 bases align to TRBD1. Germline CDR1 is KGHSH and CDR2 is LQKENI. The CDR3 spans 15 residues. Trimming at V came to 2 bases and at J to 5 bases, leaving 0 bases not matched to a gene. The CDR3 DNA is TGTGCCAGCTCACCAGGGACAGGGGATAATTCACCCCTCCACTTT. Residues: CASSPGTGDNSPLHF.

This clonotype was observed many times. The chain is built from TRBV18 and TRBJ2-3, with 13 bases matching TRBD2. Trimming cost V 3 bases and J 0 bases; bases outside gene matches: 6. This CDR3 region has 18 residues. The germline V gene encodes CDR1 KGHSH and CDR2 LQKENI. Here the CDR3 DNA reads TGTGCCAGCTCACCGGGACTAGCGGGAATCACTAGCACAGATACGCAGTATTTT. Protein product: CASSPGLAGITSTDTQYF.

V and J are TRBV7-9 and TRBJ2-7, with D possibly TRBD1 on 6 matching bases. CDR3 length: 13 amino acids. Trimming left V 5 bases short and J 6 bases short, with 14 bases between. Germline assignment: CDR1 SEHNR and CDR2 FQNEAQ (reference sequence). This CDR3 reads CASSPDRLREQYF. CDR3 sequence (DNA): TGTGCCAGCAGCCCCGACAGGTTACGCGAGCAGTACTTC.

The chain is built from TRBV5-1 and TRBJ2-7; 9 nucleotides match TRBD1. Germline CDR1 reads SGHRS; CDR2 reads YFSETQ. The V segment lost 0 bases and the J segment 5 bases; nucleotides outside the gene matches: 3. The CDR3 loop spans 14 amino acids. The CDR3 protein is CASSLGQGGDEQYF. CDR3 bases: TGCGCCAGCAGCTTGGGACAGGGGGGCGACGAGCAGTACTTC.

This clonotype has only a few counts. The chain is built from TRBV7-2 and TRBJ2-2; no definite D call. The V and J ends lost 1 base and 1 base respectively, with 7 bases between them. CDR3 size: 15 residues. CDR1 SGHTA and CDR2 FQGNSA come from the germline V gene. The CDR3 protein is CASSLGSVNTGELFF. CDR3 bases: TGTGCCAGCAGCTTAGGCTCTGTGAACACCGGGGAGCTGTTTTTT.

The V gene is TRBV28, the J gene TRBJ1-5; D is unclear. This CDR3 contains 13 residues. Germline assignment: CDR1 MDHEN and CDR2 SYDVKM. V was trimmed by 11 bases and J by 3 bases, leaving 14 bases between them. CDR3 amino acids: CAVTSNFNQPQHF. DNA of the CDR3: TGTGCCGTTACGAGTAATTTCAATCAGCCCCAGCATTTT. The full variable domain, with the rest looked up from reference TRBV28 and TRBJ1-5, is DVKVTQSSRYLVKRTGEKVFLECVQDMDHENMFWYRQDPGLGLRLIYFSYDVKMKEKGDIPEGYSVSREKKERFSLILESASTNQTSMYLCAVTSNFNQPQHFGDGTRLSIL.

This clonotype appeared many times. The J gene is TRBJ2-1, the V gene TRBV7-9; D possibly corresponds to TRBD2 (5 bases). The germline V gene has CDR1 SEHNR and CDR2 FQNEAQ (reference sequence). The CDR3 is 14 amino acids. The V gene lost 2 bases and the J gene lost 7 bases, with 12 bases spanning the gap. The CDR3 DNA reads as TGTGCCAGCAGCTTAAAAGGGCCGGGGAATGAGCAGTTCTTC. This sequence encodes CASSLKGPGNEQFF.

In its sample, this clonotype was seen many times. The chain combines TRBV19 with TRBJ1-1, with D possibly being TRBD1 (5 bases). Germline lookup yields CDR1 LNHDA and CDR2 SQIVND (reference sequence). This CDR3 contains 16 residues. With 6 bases removed from V and 6 bases from J, the gap between germline ends came to 23 bases. The CDR3 loop reads CASSLPLPMGRAEAFF. As DNA, the CDR3 is TGTGCCAGTAGCCTGCCACTACCGATGGGGCGCGCTGAAGCTTTCTTT.

The chain carries TRBV10-3 and TRBJ1-4; 8 positions match TRBD1. Germline CDR1 reads ENHRY; CDR2 reads SYGVKD. The ends lost 3 bases at V and 4 bases at J; junction bases unmatched: 4. The CDR3 has 15 amino acids. In DNA, the CDR3 is TGTGCCATCAGTGACCCCGACAGGGGTAATGAAAAACTGTTTTTT. Its translation: CAISDPDRGNEKLFF.

This clonotype was detected only a few times. The chain is built from TRBV12-3 or TRBV12-4 and TRBJ2-3, with TRBD1 identical over 7 bases. CDR3 length equals 15 residues. The V gene end was trimmed by 5 bases and the J gene end by 5 bases; junction bases not matched to a gene: 10. The DNA of the CDR3 is TGTGCCAGCAGTACCAACAGGGGTGGGGGAGATACGCAGTATTTT. It yields the protein CASSTNRGGGDTQYF.

V is TRBV6-1 and J is TRBJ1-4, with 9 bases identical to TRBD1. Germline loops: CDR1 MNHNS, CDR2 SASEGT. Germline trimming cut 1 base from V and 7 bases from J; bases unmatched to any gene: 4. The CDR3 sequence is 15 residues long. CDR3 in amino acids: CASSEGDRVSEKLFF. CDR3 in DNA: TGTGCCAGCAGTGAAGGGGACAGGGTGTCTGAAAAACTGTTTTTT.

This clonotype was counted at least ten times. The rearrangement links TRBV20-1 to TRBJ2-7, with 10 bases that match TRBD2. The CDR3 consists of 15 residues. Unmatched junction bases numbered 9, after V lost 6 bases and J lost 1 base. Germline V gene sequence: CDR1 DFQATT, CDR2 SNEGSKA (reference sequence). CDR3 DNA sequence: TGCAGTGCCACCCTAGGAGCGGGAGGGTCCTACGAGCAGTACTTC. Protein product: CSATLGAGGSYEQYF.

This sequence joins TRBV10-3 and TRBJ2-5; D is unresolved. V dropped 2 bases and J dropped 5 bases, with 6 bases sitting between them. CDR3 size: 12 residues. In germline, CDR1 is ENHRY, CDR2 SYGVKD. CDR3 in amino acids: CAISEVEETQYF. For the CDR3, the DNA is TGTGCCATCAGTGAGGTTGAGGAGACCCAGTACTTC.

J is TRBJ2-5 and V is TRBV18, with D unclear. CDR1 is KGHSH and CDR2 is LQKENI in the germline V gene. V gave up 2 bases and J gave up 5 bases, with 9 bases separating them. The CDR3 contains 13 residues. The CDR3 region has the DNA TGTGCCAGCTCACCAATTGACTGGGAGACCCAGTACTTC. Translation gives CASSPIDWETQYF.

The table lists this clonotype with a count of one. The CDR3 bases are TGCGCCAGCAGCCACCACGGACTAGCGGGAGGAAGAAACGAGCAGTACTTC. This sequence encodes CASSHHGLAGGRNEQYF. The genes are TRBV4-1 and TRBJ2-7, with TRBD2 matching 14 bases. Losses at the gene ends were 3 bases for V and 5 bases for J; bases not matched to a gene: 9. Looked up from germline, CDR1 is MGHRA and CDR2 is YSYEKL. CDR3 size: 17 residues.

This clonotype was seen many times. V gene TRBV5-6 combines with J gene TRBJ2-1, with TRBD2 matching 12 bases. Germline V gene lookup returns CDR1 SGHDT and CDR2 YYEEEE. The junction had 4 bases not matched to a gene; V was cut back by 5 bases and J by 10 bases. This CDR3 region has 13 residues. This chain's CDR3 is CASRYGTSGEQFF. The CDR3 nucleotides read TGTGCCAGCAGATACGGGACTAGCGGGGAGCAGTTCTTC. The full variable domain, in which reference TRBV5-6 and TRBJ2-1 provide the parts outside the CDR3, is DAGVTQSPTHLIKTRGQQVTLRCSPKSGHDTVSWYQQALGQGPQFIFQYYEEEERQRGNFPDRFSGHQFPNYSSELNVNALLLGDSALYLCASRYGTSGEQFFGPGTRLTVL.

This clonotype was counted only a few times. Written as DNA, the CDR3 is TGCGCCAGCAGCCAAGCCAGACCCCTGCCCCGATATGGCTACACCTTC. Its protein product is CASSQARPLPRYGYTF. The chain recombines TRBV4-1 with TRBJ1-2; D is unclear. V shed 1 base and J shed 5 bases, with 17 bases lying between them. The CDR3 extends over 16 amino acids. Per germline, CDR1 MGHRA and CDR2 YSYEKL.

Here the CDR3 reads CASSQGALAGAASYEQYF. The CDR3 DNA reads TGCGCCAGCAGCCAAGGGGCGCTAGCGGGAGCGGCCTCCTACGAGCAGTACTTC. The J gene is TRBJ2-7, the V gene TRBV4-1, with 10 nucleotides matching TRBD2. The J segment lost 0 bases and the V segment lost 1 base, leaving 9 bases of the junction unmatched. CDR3 length: 18 residues. Looked up from germline, CDR1 is MGHRA and CDR2 is YSYEKL.

This clonotype was observed a handful of times. The rearrangement links TRBV7-2 to TRBJ2-3, with 9 bases lining up with TRBD2. V gave up 3 bases and J gave up 0 bases; unmatched junction bases: 10. Per the germline V gene, CDR1 is SGHTA and CDR2 is FQGNSA. The CDR3 is made up of 18 amino acids. This chain's CDR3 is CASSLRLAGPLSTDTQYF. For the CDR3, the DNA is TGTGCCAGCAGCTTGAGGCTAGCGGGACCGCTTAGCACAGATACGCAGTATTTT.